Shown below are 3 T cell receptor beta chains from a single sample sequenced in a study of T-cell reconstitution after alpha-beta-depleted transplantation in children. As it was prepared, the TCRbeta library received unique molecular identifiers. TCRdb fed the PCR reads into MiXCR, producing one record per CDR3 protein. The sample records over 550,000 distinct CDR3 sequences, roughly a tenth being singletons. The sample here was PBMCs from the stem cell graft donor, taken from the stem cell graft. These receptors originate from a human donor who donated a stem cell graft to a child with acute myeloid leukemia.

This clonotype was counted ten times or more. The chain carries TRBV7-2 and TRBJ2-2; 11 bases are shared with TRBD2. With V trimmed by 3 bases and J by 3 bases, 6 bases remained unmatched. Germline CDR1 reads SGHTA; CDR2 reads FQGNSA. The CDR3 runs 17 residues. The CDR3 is CASSFAPLAGDTGELFF. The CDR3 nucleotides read TGTGCCAGCAGCTTTGCACCACTAGCGGGAGACACCGGGGAGCTGTTTTTT.

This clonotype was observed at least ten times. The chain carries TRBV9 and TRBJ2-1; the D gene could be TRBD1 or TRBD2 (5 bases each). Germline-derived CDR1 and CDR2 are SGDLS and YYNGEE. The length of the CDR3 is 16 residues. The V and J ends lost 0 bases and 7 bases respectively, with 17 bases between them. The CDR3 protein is CASSVETGLLENEQFF. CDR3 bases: TGTGCCAGCAGCGTAGAAACAGGACTTCTAGAGAATGAGCAGTTCTTC.

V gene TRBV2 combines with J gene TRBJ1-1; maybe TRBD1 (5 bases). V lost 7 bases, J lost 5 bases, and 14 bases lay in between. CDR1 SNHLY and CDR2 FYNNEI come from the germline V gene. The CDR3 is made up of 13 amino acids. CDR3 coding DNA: TGTGCCAGCATCTTAGCCAGGGAGACTGAAGCTTTCTTT. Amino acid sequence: CASILARETEAFF.